Below, 18 T cell receptor beta chains from the same sample are listed, as sequenced in a study of shared clonotypes between healthy human individuals. It was CD45RO-negative cells, positively selected for CCR7, that made up naive CD8 cells, with terminally differentiated effector memory CD45RA+ cells excluded. Measured with immunoSEQ multiplex PCR; TCRdb has only the in-frame clones, and not every one. Of about 580,000 clones detected, roughly 98% appear once; the ten largest clones hold less than 0.35%. The sequencing sample was made of naive CD8+ T cells sorted from blood. These receptors came from a young man in good health.

The chain joins TRBV19 to TRBJ1-4; D is perhaps TRBD1 (5 bases). Germline V CDR1 and CDR2: LNHDA, SQIVND (reference sequence). The CDR3 spans 15 residues. V lost 7 bases and J lost 5, with 17 bases in between. CDR3 nucleotides: TGTGCCAGTACCGCGATTGACAGCCCCAATGAAAAACTGTTTTTT. Translation gives CASTAIDSPNEKLFF.

The J gene is TRBJ1-1, the V gene TRBV13, with TRBD1 as a possible D gene (5 bases). The CDR3 has 13 residues. V was shortened by 0 bases and J by 10 bases, with 12 bases between the two germline ends. Germline V gene data show CDR1 as PRHDT and CDR2 as FYEKMQ (reference sequence). The chain's CDR3 is CASSLGGEGTAFF. The CDR3 bases are TGTGCCAGCAGCTTAGGCGGGGAGGGGACAGCTTTCTTT. The full variable domain, completed using reference TRBV13 and TRBJ1-1, is AAGVIQSPRHLIKEKRETATLKCYPIPRHDTVYWYQQGPGQDPQFLISFYEKMQSDKGSIPDRFSAQQFSDYHSELNMSSLELGDSALYFCASSLGGEGTAFFGQGTRLTVV.

The V call is TRBV5-4, the J call TRBJ1-5; possibly TRBD1 for D (6 bases). This CDR3 spans 19 amino acids. CDR1 is SGHNT and CDR2 is YYREEE in the germline V gene (reference sequence). Trimming took 4 bases from V and 0 from J, leaving 23 bases between them. The CDR3 DNA follows: TGTGCCAGCAGCCCCCTGGGGCCGGGACATCTTACTAGCAATCAGCCCCAGCATTTT. Its protein is CASSPLGPGHLTSNQPQHF.

The genes are TRBV27 and TRBJ1-1; unclear D gene. Germline V CDR1 and CDR2: MNHEY, SMNVEV (reference sequence). V was clipped by 0 bases and J by 0 bases, with 8 bases between them. This CDR3 has 15 amino acids. The CDR3 spells CASSLSAGMNTEAFF. DNA for the CDR3: TGTGCCAGCAGTTTATCGGCAGGCATGAACACTGAAGCTTTCTTT.

V and J are TRBV6-1 and TRBJ1-2, with unresolved D. Germline assignment: CDR1 MNHNS and CDR2 SASEGT. V dropped 8 bases and J dropped 3 bases, with 7 bases sitting between them. There are 11 residues in the CDR3. Here the CDR3 reads CASVEDYGYTF. The CDR3 nucleotides are TGTGCCAGCGTCGAGGACTATGGCTACACCTTC.

The chain employs TRBV5-1 and TRBJ2-1; 7 bases map to TRBD2. Germline-derived CDR1 and CDR2 are SGHRS and YFSETQ. Trimming cost V 2 bases and J 7 bases; bases outside gene matches: 21. The CDR3 sequence is 19 residues long. The CDR3 loop reads CASSFPGPDLAVFSNEQFF. CDR3 coding DNA: TGCGCCAGCAGCTTCCCGGGTCCCGACCTAGCGGTTTTCTCGAATGAGCAGTTCTTC.

The genes are TRBV5-5 and TRBJ2-7; 10 bases match TRBD2. The germline gives CDR1 SGHKS, CDR2 YYEKEE (reference sequence). CDR3 length equals 14 residues. Losses at the gene ends were 1 base for V and 6 bases for J; bases not matched to a gene: 4. The CDR3 spells CASSLLAGVVEQYF. The CDR3 coding sequence is TGTGCCAGCAGCTTGCTAGCGGGAGTGGTCGAGCAGTACTTC.

The chain has TRBV10-2 and TRBJ2-2; a possible D gene is TRBD1 (5 bases). Germline CDR1 and CDR2: WSHSY and SAAADI. V lost 7 bases to trimming and J lost 5 bases, with 5 bases between them. This CDR3 has 11 amino acids. In DNA form, the CDR3 reads TGCGCCAGCACAGGGACCGGGGAGCTGTTTTTT. It is translated as CASTGTGELFF.

J is TRBJ2-7 and V is TRBV7-9, with a tentative D call TRBD1 (6 bases). The length of the CDR3 is 14 residues. Germline CDR1 SEHNR, CDR2 FQNEAQ (reference sequence). The V end lost 4 bases, the J end lost 0 bases, and 10 bases lay between the germline ends. The CDR3 DNA follows: TGTGCCAGCAGCTCGCGACAGGCCTCCTACGAGCAGTACTTC. This gives the protein CASSSRQASYEQYF. Using reference TRBV7-9 and TRBJ2-7 for the parts outside the CDR3, the full variable domain is DTGVSQNPRHKITKRGQNVTFRCDPISEHNRLYWYRQTLGQGPEFLTYFQNEAQLEKSRLLSDRFSAERPKGSFSTLEIQRTEQGDSAMYLCASSSRQASYEQYFGPGTRLTVT.

V gene TRBV15 combines with J gene TRBJ1-5; TRBD1 matches at 9 bases. The CDR3 consists of 17 residues. Germline V gene lookup returns CDR1 LNHNV and CDR2 YYDKDF (reference sequence). Losses at the gene ends were 5 bases for V and 4 bases for J; bases not matched to a gene: 12. In DNA, the CDR3 is TGTGCCACCAGCTCTTATTCTAGACAGGGGGTGAATCAGCCCCAGCATTTT. Translated, it gives CATSSYSRQGVNQPQHF.

The chain uses TRBV14 and TRBJ2-2; unclear D gene. This CDR3 spans 16 amino acids. Per the germline V gene, CDR1 is SGHDN and CDR2 is FVKESK. Between the trimmed V and J ends, which lost 1 base and 0 bases, there was a span of 9 bases. CDR3 amino acids: CASSQALEANTGELFF. In nucleotides, the CDR3 is TGTGCCAGCAGCCAAGCCCTTGAGGCGAACACCGGGGAGCTGTTTTTT. Full variable domain (outside the CDR3, taken from reference TRBV14 and TRBJ2-2): EAGVTQFPSHSVIEKGQTVTLRCDPISGHDNLYWYRRVMGKEIKFLLHFVKESKQDESGMPNNRFLAERTGGTYSTLKVQPAELEDSGVYFCASSQALEANTGELFFGEGSRLTVL.

V usage is TRBV27 and J usage is TRBJ2-7; 8 bases align to TRBD1. Germline V gene sequence: CDR1 MNHEY, CDR2 SMNVEV (reference sequence). This CDR3 region has 11 residues. V gave up 5 bases and J gave up 13 bases; unmatched junction bases: 7. This CDR3 is CASSNAGQAYF. DNA for the CDR3: TGTGCCAGCAGTAACGCGGGACAGGCCTACTTC.

V gene TRBV5-1 combines with J gene TRBJ1-4; TRBD1 matches 8 bases. The CDR3 sequence is 15 residues long. The germline V gene encodes CDR1 SGHRS and CDR2 YFSETQ. Unmatched junction bases numbered 9, after V lost 4 bases and J lost 7 bases. CDR3 region: CASSDRGVLFEKLFF. CDR3 DNA sequence: TGCGCCAGCAGCGACAGGGGAGTCTTATTTGAAAAACTGTTTTTT.

For this clone: The same CDR3 is also encoded by other DNA sequences in this sample. The J gene is TRBJ1-3, the V gene TRBV6-5; D remains unclear. Germline V CDR1 and CDR2: MNHEY, SVGAGI. The CDR3 loop spans 13 amino acids. The germline V and J ends were trimmed by 0 bases and 1 base, with 1 base remaining between them. The chain's CDR3 is CASSYSSGNTIYF. For the CDR3, the DNA is TGTGCCAGCAGTTACTCTTCTGGAAACACCATATATTTT.

The chain combines TRBV19 with TRBJ2-3; 9 bases match TRBD2. The CDR3 has 14 residues. Germline lookup yields CDR1 LNHDA and CDR2 SQIVND (reference sequence). Trimming at V came to 6 bases and at J to 3 bases, leaving 4 bases not matched to a gene. Here the CDR3 reads CASRPSGITDTQYF. CDR3 in DNA: TGTGCCAGTAGGCCTAGCGGGATAACAGATACGCAGTATTTT.

V and J are TRBV29-1 and TRBJ1-2; no reliable D call. CDR1 and CDR2 from the germline V gene are SQVTM and ANQGSEA. Trimming removed 0 bases at V and 7 bases at J, with 12 bases between. CDR3 size: 13 residues. The CDR3 loop is CSVEDFPIGGYTF. CDR3 sequence (DNA): TGCAGCGTTGAAGACTTCCCAATAGGTGGCTACACCTTC.

This chain links TRBV5-1 with TRBJ1-1; 10 bases fit TRBD1. Per the germline V gene, CDR1 is SGHRS and CDR2 is YFSETQ. This CDR3 contains 14 residues. J lost 3 bases, V lost 3 bases, and 2 bases had no gene match. CDR3 in DNA: TGCGCCAGCAGCTGGACAGGGGGGGACACTGAAGCTTTCTTT. Encoded protein: CASSWTGGDTEAFF.

The chain is built from TRBV6-1 and TRBJ2-7; D call uncertain. CDR1 is MNHNS, CDR2 SASEGT, per germline. The ends were cut back, 2 bases at V and 0 bases at J, with 20 bases in the middle. This CDR3 comprises 18 residues. CDR3 bases: TGTGCCAGCAGTGAAATTAGGTCAGGCGGCCCTAGCTCCTACGAGCAGTACTTC. Translating it yields CASSEIRSGGPSSYEQYF.